The 10 T cell receptor beta chains below come from one sample, sequenced in a study of T cells after yellow fever vaccination. TCRdb recomputed calls from the 5' RACE reads with MiXCR, one row per CDR3 protein. This repertoire shows some 350,000 distinct CDR3 sequences, approximately 4% found once; its top ten account for around 24%. The specimen comprised PBMCs, sampled 5 days after the yellow fever booster vaccination. These receptors came from a man aged 18 to 29 who received the YFV17D yellow fever vaccine.

V usage is TRBV5-4 and J usage is TRBJ2-3; 15 nucleotides line up with TRBD2. J gave up 5 bases and V 3 bases, and 7 bases lay outside the gene matches. CDR3 size: 17 residues. Germline V lookup: CDR1 SGHNT, CDR2 YYREEE (reference sequence). The CDR3 region is CASSSGLAGGWGDTQYF. CDR3 nucleotide sequence: TGTGCCAGCAGCTCGGGACTAGCGGGGGGTTGGGGAGATACGCAGTATTTT.

J is TRBJ1-2 and V is TRBV24-1, with 8 bases identical to TRBD1. In germline, CDR1 is KGHDR, CDR2 SFDVKD. The V and J ends lost 6 bases and 9 bases, in that order; junction bases with no gene match: 14. The CDR3 spans 15 residues. The CDR3 region is CATSNGGQALGRYTF. The CDR3, as DNA: TGTGCCACCAGTAATGGGGGACAGGCCCTGGGGCGCTACACCTTC.

This clonotype was recorded at least ten times. This rearrangement joins TRBV29-1 to TRBJ1-4; 7 nucleotides align to TRBD1. This CDR3 region has 14 residues. The V gene's germline CDR1 is SQVTM and CDR2 ANQGSEA. With 7 bases clipped from V and 8 bases from J, the junction kept 13 bases outside the gene matches. CDR3 region: CSAFLQGREEKLFF. In nucleotides, the CDR3 is TGCAGCGCCTTCCTACAGGGGAGAGAAGAAAAACTGTTTTTT. Drawing the rest from reference TRBV29-1 and TRBJ1-4, the complete variable domain is SAVISQKPSRDICQRGTSLTIQCQVDSQVTMMFWYRQQPGQSLTLIATANQGSEATYESGFVIDKFPISRPNLTFSTLTVSNMSPEDSSIYLCSAFLQGREEKLFFGSGTQLSVL.

This clonotype was counted only a few times. This chain connects TRBV5-6 to TRBJ1-4; 8 bases are a match to TRBD1. The CDR3 is 14 residues long. CDR1 SGHDT and CDR2 YYEEEE come from the germline V gene. V lost 4 bases, J lost 4 bases, and 3 bases stayed unmatched. In nucleotides, the CDR3 is TGTGCCAGCAGCCAGGACAGGGTTAATGAAAAACTGTTTTTT. The encoded protein is CASSQDRVNEKLFF.

V usage is TRBV20-1 and J usage is TRBJ2-7; the D gene is possibly TRBD1 (7 bases). Trimming cost V 5 bases and J 6 bases, with 20 bases left between them. The CDR3 consists of 14 residues. Germline V gene data show CDR1 as DFQATT and CDR2 as SNEGSKA (reference sequence). In DNA, the CDR3 is TGCAGTGCTCGGAGGGTGGACAGGCGGGGCGAGCAGTACTTC. It translates to CSARRVDRRGEQYF.

The chain combines TRBV7-2 with TRBJ1-2; D unresolved. The V and J ends lost 2 bases and 3 bases respectively, with 16 bases between them. Germline CDR1 and CDR2: SGHTA and FQGNSA. CDR3 length: 16 amino acids. CDR3 coding DNA: TGTGCCAGCAGCTTAACCTCAGTCGGGTGGGACTATGGCTACACCTTC. Protein sequence: CASSLTSVGWDYGYTF.

In its sample, this clonotype was seen a few times. The chain links TRBV6-2 or TRBV6-3 to TRBJ2-5; possible D gene TRBD2, 6 bases. V lost 2 bases and J 5 bases, leaving 12 bases between the germline ends. The germline V gene encodes CDR1 MNHEY and CDR2 SVGEGT. This CDR3 contains 14 residues. The CDR3 reads CASSYPSGLETQYF. DNA for the CDR3: TGTGCCAGCAGTTACCCGAGCGGGTTGGAGACCCAGTACTTC.

This chain connects TRBV18 to TRBJ2-1; 11 bases are a match to TRBD2. V trimming: 0 bases; J trimming: 5 bases; junction bases outside the gene matches: 3. This CDR3 region has 16 residues. Germline-derived CDR1 and CDR2 are KGHSH and LQKENI. DNA of the CDR3: TGTGCCAGCTCACCACCTAGCGGGGGGGTCAACAATGAGCAGTTCTTC. Its translation: CASSPPSGGVNNEQFF.

To note about this clonotype: A junction boundary mismatches the germline segment, possibly from a read error. The gene calls are TRBV5-1 and TRBJ1-2; D is undetermined. The CDR3 runs to 11 residues. Germline CDR1 reads SGHRS; CDR2 reads YFSETQ. This CDR3 reads CASSGDYGYTF. CDR3 bases: TGTGCCAGCAGTGGAGACTATGGCTACACCTTC.

The chain has TRBV29-1 and TRBJ1-5; possibly TRBD1 for D (6 bases). V was pared by 4 bases and J by 2 bases, with 27 bases between. The CDR3 sequence is 19 residues long. Germline V gene lookup returns CDR1 SQVTM and CDR2 ANQGSEA. CDR3 DNA sequence: TGCAGCGTTGGGGAAGCGGTACAGGGAGGTTTTGCTCGCAATCAGCCCCAGCATTTT. Translated: CSVGEAVQGGFARNQPQHF.